These 8 T cell receptor beta chains share one sample of origin, sequenced in a study of blood T cell repertoires in COVID-19 (dated by TCRdb to the early 2020s). Receptor libraries were prepared by the immunoSEQ multiplex PCR assay. TCRdb re-hosts the immuneACCESS table, in-frame sequences only. Its copies lack some clones; in the studies checked, an unresolved V gene accounts for under half of them, and the cause for the rest is not known. The sample data list 150,000 to 200,000 clones, and 70% to 90% of these were observed just once. Together, the top ten hold roughly 6% of the sample. The material sequenced was PBMCs or T cells enriched from blood (not recorded which). The receptors were sampled from a man aged 35 to 55 who had recovered from COVID-19.

The chain combines TRBV7-3 with TRBJ2-3, with D possibly TRBD2 on 7 matching bases. The length of the CDR3 is 16 residues. Germline values: CDR1 SGHTA, CDR2 FQGTGA. Between the trimmed V and J ends, which lost 3 bases and 3 bases, there was a span of 16 bases. The DNA for the CDR3 is TGTGCCAGCAGCTTCGCGTCGGGGGGCGGGACAGATACGCAGTATTTT. This translates into CASSFASGGGTDTQYF.

The gene calls are TRBV27 and TRBJ1-1; D is undetermined. The V and J ends lost 4 bases and 1 base respectively, with 10 bases between them. This CDR3 region has 14 residues. Germline CDR1 and CDR2: MNHEY and SMNVEV (reference sequence). The CDR3 coding sequence is TGTGCCAGCAGTTACAGTGAGGGGAACACTGAAGCTTTCTTT. It specifies CASSYSEGNTEAFF.

This clone was seen a few times. The rearrangement links TRBV3-1 (or the pseudogene TRBV3-2) to TRBJ2-5; 11 bases agree with TRBD2. The length of the CDR3 is 18 residues. CDR1 and CDR2 from the germline V gene are LGHDT and YNNKEL (reference sequence). Trimming cost V 0 bases and J 7 bases; bases outside gene matches: 13. The chain's CDR3 is CASSQERGGLAVGRTQYF. CDR3 coding DNA: TGTGCCAGCAGCCAAGAGAGGGGGGGACTAGCGGTGGGAAGGACCCAGTACTTC.

This clone was observed a few times. J is TRBJ2-1 and V is TRBV7-3; no definite D call. Trimming pared 5 bases from V and 9 bases from J, leaving 17 bases between. This CDR3 has 14 residues. CDR1 SGHTA and CDR2 FQGTGA come from the germline V gene. This CDR3 is CASSPTSTLGEQFF. CDR3 DNA: TGTGCCAGCAGCCCTACGTCGACACTTGGTGAGCAGTTCTTC.

J is TRBJ1-2 and V is TRBV6-5; D is unresolved. The V and J ends lost 0 bases and 6 bases respectively, with 11 bases between them. The CDR3 runs to 14 residues. CDR1 is MNHEY and CDR2 is SVGAGI in the germline V gene. CDR3: CASSYSLRQNGYTF. CDR3 DNA sequence: TGTGCCAGCAGTTACTCGCTTCGACAAAATGGCTACACCTTC.

This sequence joins TRBV27 and TRBJ1-5; no firm D call. The V gene lost 9 bases and the J gene lost 1 base, with 7 bases spanning the gap. The CDR3 consists of 12 residues. Germline CDR1 reads MNHEY; CDR2 reads SMNVEV (reference sequence). The CDR3 DNA reads TGTGCCAGGGAGTTGAGCAATCAGCCCCAGCATTTT. It specifies CARELSNQPQHF.

This rearrangement joins TRBV11-2 to TRBJ1-2; a possible D gene is TRBD1 (6 bases). Germline V CDR1 and CDR2: SGHAT, FQNNGV. The CDR3 contains 14 residues. Trimming pared 5 bases from V and 3 bases from J, leaving 13 bases between. CDR3 sequence reads: CASSAVAGDYGYTF. Here the CDR3 DNA reads TGTGCCAGCAGCGCCGTGGCAGGGGACTATGGCTACACCTTC.

This clone has just one count. The rearrangement uses TRBV2 and TRBJ1-5; D gene ambiguous. The germline gives CDR1 SNHLY, CDR2 FYNNEI. There are 15 residues in the CDR3. V lost 6 bases, J lost 4 bases, and 16 bases lay in between. The CDR3 region has the DNA TGTGCCAGCAGGGGGAGACATGTTCTAAATCAGCCCCAGCATTTT. Residues: CASRGRHVLNQPQHF.